These 18 T cell receptor beta chains share one sample of origin, sequenced in a study of blood T cell repertoires in COVID-19. The table came from immunoSEQ multiplex PCR; TCRdb's copy has only in-frame clones and leaves some out. Among under 75,000 clones listed, 88% were seen once. Source material: peripheral blood. These TCRs come from a woman aged 80 or older with active COVID-19.

The genes are TRBV12-3 or TRBV12-4 and TRBJ2-5; a possible D gene is TRBD1 (6 bases). The CDR3 is 13 amino acids. V was shortened by 4 bases and J by 4 bases, with 10 bases between the two germline ends. DNA of the CDR3: TGTGCCAGCAGTTACAGGGTTACAGAGACCCAGTACTTC. Translating it yields CASSYRVTETQYF.

This chain links TRBV6-2 or TRBV6-3 with TRBJ2-1; 12 bases fit TRBD2. Losses at the gene ends were 2 bases for V and 5 bases for J; bases not matched to a gene: 10. Germline V gene data show CDR1 as MNHEY and CDR2 as SVGEGT. CDR3 length: 18 amino acids. This CDR3 is CASSYQRGLAGWDNEQFF. For the CDR3, the DNA is TGTGCCAGCAGTTACCAAAGGGGACTAGCGGGTTGGGACAATGAGCAGTTCTTC.

The rearrangement links TRBV7-2 to TRBJ2-5, with 10 bases fitting TRBD2. From germline, CDR1 is SGHTA and CDR2 FQGNSA. J lost 5 bases, V lost 3 bases, and 6 bases had no gene match. This CDR3 has 15 amino acids. The CDR3 DNA follows: TGTGCCAGCAGCTTCCAGCGGGGGGGCCTGGAGACCCAGTACTTC. Translated: CASSFQRGGLETQYF.

This chain joins TRBV18 and TRBJ1-2; weak D call: TRBD1 (6 bases). V was clipped by 3 bases and J by 9 bases, with 14 bases between them. The CDR3 loop spans 13 amino acids. Germline lookup yields CDR1 KGHSH and CDR2 LQKENI. The CDR3: CASSPGGRVSYTF. CDR3 sequence (DNA): TGTGCCAGCTCACCCGGGGGGCGCGTTAGCTACACCTTC. Together with reference TRBV18 and TRBJ1-2, the CDR3 gives the full variable domain: NAGVMQNPRHLVRRRGQEARLRCSPMKGHSHVYWYRQLPEEGLKFMVYLQKENIIDESGMPKERFSAEFPKEGPSILRIQQVVRGDSAAYFCASSPGGRVSYTFGSGTRLTVV.

V gene TRBV9 combines with J gene TRBJ2-3; TRBD2 aligns across 13 bases. The length of the CDR3 is 17 residues. CDR1 SGDLS and CDR2 YYNGEE come from the germline V gene. V lost 1 base to trimming and J lost 6 bases; unmatched junction nucleotides: 8. As DNA, the CDR3 is TGTGCCAGCAGCGTAAGTACGGGACTAGCGGGGATGGATACGCAGTATTTT. This translates into CASSVSTGLAGMDTQYF. Looking up the rest from reference TRBV9 and TRBJ2-3 gives the full variable domain: DSGVTQTPKHLITATGQRVTLRCSPRSGDLSVYWYQQSLDQGLQFLIQYYNGEERAKGNILERFSAQQFPDLHSELNLSSLELGDSALYFCASSVSTGLAGMDTQYFGPGTRLTVL.

This clone was seen just once. The rearrangement links TRBV20-1 to TRBJ1-1; the match to TRBD1 covers 9 bases. The V segment lost 3 bases and the J segment 7 bases; nucleotides outside the gene matches: 12. Looked up from germline, CDR1 is DFQATT and CDR2 is SNEGSKA (reference sequence). The CDR3 has 15 amino acids. CDR3 DNA: TGCAGTGCTAGTGGAGTGGAAACAGGGGGCCTTGAAGCTTTCTTT. Translating it yields CSASGVETGGLEAFF.

This chain uses TRBV11-2 with TRBJ2-1; the D gene is possibly TRBD2 (6 bases). Germline CDR1 reads SGHAT; CDR2 reads FQNNGV. The CDR3 covers 15 residues. V was clipped by 3 bases and J by 2 bases, with 11 bases between them. The DNA for the CDR3 is TGTGCCAGCAGCTTTGGCGGGGCGCCCTACAATGAGCAGTTCTTC. Its protein product is CASSFGGAPYNEQFF.

The genes are TRBV5-1 and TRBJ2-2; the D is unclear. V lost 6 bases and J lost 7, with 7 bases in between. Looked up from germline, CDR1 is SGHRS and CDR2 is YFSETQ. The CDR3 extends over 11 amino acids. Here the CDR3 DNA reads TGCGCCAGCACAGGCTTCGGGGAGCTGTTTTTT. This codes for CASTGFGELFF.

V gene TRBV4-2 combines with J gene TRBJ2-7, with 7 bases fitting TRBD1. J was trimmed by 3 bases and V by 0 bases; bases with no gene match: 5. CDR3 size: 15 residues. Germline V gives CDR1 LGHNA, CDR2 YNFKEQ. CDR3 amino acids: CASSQEDRNFYEQYF. CDR3 DNA sequence: TGTGCCAGCAGCCAAGAGGACAGGAACTTCTACGAGCAGTACTTC.

This chain joins TRBV2 and TRBJ1-1; D not certain. With 7 bases removed from V and 0 bases from J, the gap between germline ends came to 9 bases. CDR1 is SNHLY, CDR2 FYNNEI, per germline. This CDR3 region has 13 residues. In DNA, the CDR3 is TGTGCCAGCACCCCTAACCTGAACACTGAAGCTTTCTTT. This gives the protein CASTPNLNTEAFF.

The sample holds a few counts of this clone. The chain combines TRBV25-1 with TRBJ2-3, with 11 bases that match TRBD2. With V trimmed by 6 bases and J by 4 bases, 12 bases remained unmatched. The germline gives CDR1 MGHDK, CDR2 SYGVNS. The CDR3 is made up of 17 amino acids. CDR3 in amino acids: CASRAKIAGGPADTQYF. CDR3 in DNA: TGTGCCAGCAGAGCAAAGATAGCGGGGGGGCCGGCAGATACGCAGTATTTT.

The V and J genes are TRBV5-1 and TRBJ2-3, with 11 bases aligning to TRBD2. The junction had 20 bases not matched to a gene; V was cut back by 4 bases and J by 7 bases. The CDR3 totals 19 residues. CDR1 and CDR2 from the germline V gene are SGHRS and YFSETQ. CDR3 loop: CASSEGQGMLAGGKNTQYF. DNA for the CDR3: TGCGCCAGCAGCGAGGGACAGGGTATGCTAGCGGGGGGAAAAAATACGCAGTATTTT.

This sequence joins TRBV19 and TRBJ2-6; 8 bases fit TRBD1. This CDR3 comprises 17 residues. The germline CDR1 and CDR2 sequences are LNHDA and SQIVND (reference sequence). The J segment lost 0 bases and the V segment lost 1 base, leaving 2 bases of the junction unmatched. CDR3 bases: TGTGCCAGTAGTATAGGACAGGGGACCTCTGGGGCCAACGTCCTGACTTTC. Translation: CASSIGQGTSGANVLTF.

The J gene is TRBJ1-1, the V gene TRBV5-6; 9 positions agree with TRBD1. The CDR3 has 15 amino acids. After removal of 3 bases from V and 1 base from J, the junction contained 4 bases not matched to a gene. CDR1 is SGHDT, CDR2 YYEEEE, per germline. CDR3: CASSSTGGANTEAFF. The DNA of the CDR3 is TGTGCCAGCAGCTCTACAGGGGGCGCGAACACTGAAGCTTTCTTT.

The chain couples TRBV6-5 to TRBJ2-7; the D gene is possibly TRBD2 (5 bases). V gave up 4 bases and J gave up 7 bases, with 23 bases separating them. The germline V gene encodes CDR1 MNHEY and CDR2 SVGAGI. CDR3 length: 16 amino acids. The CDR3 bases are TGTGCCAGCAGTTTTGGACTTCCCTACATCGAGAGGGAGCAGTACTTC. Amino acids: CASSFGLPYIEREQYF.

This clone was seen once. Germline is not matched at one junction end, which may reflect a read error. V usage is TRBV29-1 and J usage is TRBJ1-2; 11 bases align to TRBD1. CDR1 is SQVTM and CDR2 is ANQGSEA in the germline V gene. The CDR3 totals 15 residues. DNA of the CDR3: TGCAGCTTTGAAGGAGGGACAGGGGGGAACTATGGCTACACCTTC. This codes for CSFEGGTGGNYGYTF.

The V gene is TRBV9, the J gene TRBJ1-5; D is ambiguous. V was shortened by 3 bases and J by 6 bases, with 16 bases between the two germline ends. This CDR3 has 15 residues. Germline values: CDR1 SGDLS, CDR2 YYNGEE. The CDR3 loop is CASSAHAGASQPQHF. The CDR3 DNA reads TGTGCCAGCAGCGCCCACGCCGGAGCGAGTCAGCCCCAGCATTTT. Full variable domain (remainder filled in from reference TRBV9 and TRBJ1-5): DSGVTQTPKHLITATGQRVTLRCSPRSGDLSVYWYQQSLDQGLQFLIQYYNGEERAKGNILERFSAQQFPDLHSELNLSSLELGDSALYFCASSAHAGASQPQHFGDGTRLSIL.

This clone was recorded once. V is TRBV19 and J is TRBJ1-1, with 8 nucleotides matching TRBD1. Looked up from germline, CDR1 is LNHDA and CDR2 is SQIVND (reference sequence). The CDR3 runs to 16 residues. J gave up 1 base and V 6 bases, and 10 bases lay outside the gene matches. The CDR3 DNA reads TGTGCCAGTAGCACAGACAGGGGAAAAGGGAACACTGAAGCTTTCTTT. As protein: CASSTDRGKGNTEAFF. The complete variable domain, with remaining parts taken from reference TRBV19 and TRBJ1-1, reads DGGITQSPKYLFRKEGQNVTLSCEQNLNHDAMYWYRQDPGQGLRLIYYSQIVNDFQKGDIAEGYSVSREKKESFPLTVTSAQKNPTAFYLCASSTDRGKGNTEAFFGQGTRLTVV.